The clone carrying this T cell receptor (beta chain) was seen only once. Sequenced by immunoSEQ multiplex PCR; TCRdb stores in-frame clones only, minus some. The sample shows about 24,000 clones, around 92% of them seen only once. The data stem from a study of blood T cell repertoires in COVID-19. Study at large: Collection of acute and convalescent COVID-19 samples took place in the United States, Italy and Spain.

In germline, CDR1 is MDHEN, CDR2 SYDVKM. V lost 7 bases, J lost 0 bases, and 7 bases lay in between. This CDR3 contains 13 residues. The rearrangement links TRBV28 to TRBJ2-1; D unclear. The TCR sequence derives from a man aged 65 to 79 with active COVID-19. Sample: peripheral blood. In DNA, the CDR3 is TGTGCCAGCAAACTAAGCTCCTACAATGAGCAGTTCTTC. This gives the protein CASKLSSYNEQFF.